This T cell receptor (beta chain) came from a study of blood T cell repertoires in COVID-19. As for the study in general: COVID-19 samples, acute and convalescent, were from the United States, Italy and Spain. The analysed material was cDNA or gDNA that came from T cells, B-cell-depleted T cells, or PBMCs.

CDR1 is LNHDA, CDR2 SQIVND, per germline (reference sequence). The CDR3 has 13 amino acids. V shed 2 bases and J shed 9 bases, with 11 bases lying between them. Source study methods: The assay estimated nucleated cells by amplifying reference gene primers. Clones were read by immunoSEQ multiplex PCR, and TCRdb kept only the in-frame ones, dropping some. V and J calls and clone size are given by that table; D and trimming were obtained from the DNA. The table shows 250,000 to 350,000 clones, with roughly 88% occurring only once. This sequence joins TRBV19 and TRBJ1-5; no reliable D call. The receptor's source is a woman aged 50 to 60 with active or convalescent COVID-19. The sequencing sample was made of peripheral blood. CDR3 nucleotides: TGTGCCAGTAGTATACCAGGTCCCGGGCCCCAGCATTTT. This translates into CASSIPGPGPQHF.